This TCR beta chain was sequenced during a study of OX40 agonist ivuxolimab in advanced cancers. Study-wide context: Checkpoint inhibitors had been given previously to roughly 40% of patients.

V dropped 0 bases and J dropped 3; count of bases not matched to a gene: 12. The CDR3 spans 18 residues. Germline assignment: CDR1 GTSNPN and CDR2 SVGIG (reference sequence). Profiled with immunoSEQ multiplex PCR; TCRdb holds only in-frame clones, not every one. The sample has tens of thousands of clones, about 87% seen once. No patient had autoimmune disease or received systemic immunosuppression. Patients had blood sampled at baseline and again on cycle 4 day 1 and cycle 7 day 1. A note on this clone: As yet, its antigen is unknown.

General study results and limits: Partial responders at 0.1-3.0 mg/kg had among the lowest clonal expansion.

The source material was CD4+ or CD8+ T cells sorted from blood, sampled in a trial of the OX40 agonist ivuxolimab. The gene calls are TRBV30 and TRBJ1-5; 9 positions agree with TRBD1. The origin of this receptor is an adult with an advanced solid tumor such as melanoma, head and neck, liver or kidney cancer. The CDR3 spells CAWSVSVTGGSNNQPQHF. Written as DNA, the CDR3 is TGTGCCTGGAGTGTATCGGTAACAGGGGGCTCAAACAATCAGCCCCAGCATTTT.